The 23 T cell receptor beta chains below were found in one sample sequenced in a study of T cell responses to AZD1222 COVID-19 vaccine. Assay: immunoSEQ multiplex PCR; the TCRdb copy retains only in-frame clones and omits some. The sample holds 98,000 or so clones, around 91% seen once. The sequencing here drew on peripheral blood, taken on day 0 of AZD1222 vaccination. These receptors all stem from an adult in good health.

V is TRBV6-5 and J is TRBJ1-2, with D possibly being TRBD1 (5 bases). Trimming took off 6 bases at V and 1 base at J, with 9 bases between the two ends. CDR1 and CDR2 from the germline V gene are MNHEY and SVGAGI. The CDR3 is made up of 13 amino acids. The CDR3: CASRGTVNYGYTF. The DNA of the CDR3 is TGTGCCAGCAGAGGGACGGTTAACTATGGCTACACCTTC.

The chain joins TRBV21-1 to TRBJ2-7; the table's D gene call, TRBD2, was not cross checked with the DNA. TRBV21-1 is annotated as a pseudogene. The CDR3 sequence is 16 residues long. In DNA, the CDR3 is TGTGCCACGCCGGATTGGGGGGGCCCGTATAATTACGAGCAGTACTTC. As protein: CATPDWGGPYNYEQYF.

The chain joins TRBV19 to TRBJ1-1; D call uncertain. Trimming pared 1 base from V and 1 base from J, leaving 7 bases between. Germline V CDR1 and CDR2: LNHDA, SQIVND (reference sequence). This CDR3 is 14 amino acids long. CDR3 sequence reads: CASSIVSQNTEAFF. The CDR3 DNA follows: TGTGCCAGTAGTATAGTATCACAGAACACTGAAGCTTTCTTT.

The chain joins TRBV5-1 to TRBJ2-5; D is unclear. The V end lost 0 bases, the J end lost 4 bases, and 13 bases lay between the germline ends. Germline V gene sequence: CDR1 SGHRS, CDR2 YFSETQ. The CDR3 totals 15 residues. This CDR3 reads CASSLEGSPAETQYF. The CDR3 DNA follows: TGCGCCAGCAGCTTGGAAGGCTCTCCAGCAGAGACCCAGTACTTC. The variable domain in full, completed from reference TRBV5-1 and TRBJ2-5, reads KAGVTQTPRYLIKTRGQQVTLSCSPISGHRSVSWYQQTPGQGLQFLFEYFSETQRNKGNFPGRFSGRQFSNSRSEMNVSTLELGDSALYLCASSLEGSPAETQYFGPGTRLLVL.

CDR3 in DNA: TGTGCCTGGAGTGTTAATTTGACTTTTACTTGGCATTTT. Translated: CAWSVNLTFTWHF. The rearrangement links TRBV30 to TRBJ1-5; D is unclear. The germline CDR1 and CDR2 sequences are GTSNPN and SVGIG (reference sequence). The CDR3 spans 13 residues. With 0 bases removed from V and 15 bases from J, the gap between germline ends came to 18 bases.

The V and J genes are TRBV5-4 and TRBJ1-4; 7 bases map to TRBD1. Germline assignment: CDR1 SGHNT and CDR2 YYREEE (reference sequence). The CDR3 contains 17 residues. J was trimmed by 5 bases and V by 2 bases; bases with no gene match: 12. CDR3 residues: CASSLGVQGSGNEKLFF. DNA of the CDR3: TGTGCCAGCAGCTTAGGGGTACAGGGGTCGGGGAATGAAAAACTGTTTTTT. Complete variable domain (other parts from reference TRBV5-4 and TRBJ1-4): ETGVTQSPTHLIKTRGQQVTLRCSSQSGHNTVSWYQQALGQGPQFIFQYYREEENGRGNFPPRFSGLQFPNYSSELNVNALELDDSALYLCASSLGVQGSGNEKLFFGSGTQLSVL.

The chain combines TRBV25-1 with TRBJ1-2; D is ambiguous. The CDR3 loop spans 11 amino acids. The germline V gene has CDR1 MGHDK and CDR2 SYGVNS. Trimming pared 8 bases from V and 8 bases from J, leaving 12 bases between. The chain's CDR3 is CASRSGRGYTF. The CDR3 DNA reads TGTGCCAGCCGCAGTGGCCGAGGCTACACCTTC.

Here the CDR3 DNA reads TGTGCCAGCAGCCCCTTAGCGGGGGGGCTGATGGAGTCCAAAAACATTCAGTACTTC. Its protein product is CASSPLAGGLMESKNIQYF. The V and J genes are TRBV3-1 (or the pseudogene TRBV3-2) and TRBJ2-4; 11 bases map to TRBD2. Germline values: CDR1 LGHDT, CDR2 YNNKEL (reference sequence). Trimming removed 4 bases from V and 2 bases from J; junction bases left unmatched: 13. This CDR3 region has 19 residues.

V gene TRBV7-2 combines with J gene TRBJ2-2; D tentatively fits TRBD1 or TRBD2 (6 bases each). CDR1 and CDR2 from the germline V gene are SGHTA and FQGNSA. The CDR3 consists of 15 residues. V was pared by 6 bases and J by 4 bases, with 15 bases between. The CDR3 here is CASRTRGRGTGELFF. CDR3 in DNA: TGTGCCAGCAGGACCCGGGGGCGCGGCACCGGGGAGCTGTTTTTT.

The chain joins TRBV7-2 to TRBJ2-5; D uncertain. This CDR3 is built from 11 residues. With 6 bases removed from V and 5 bases from J, the gap between germline ends came to 7 bases. In germline, CDR1 is SGHTA, CDR2 FQGNSA. CDR3: CASSPRETQYF. The CDR3 DNA reads TGTGCCAGCAGTCCGAGGGAGACCCAGTACTTC.

CDR3 amino acids: CASSQGDGGGYTF. The CDR3 DNA follows: TGCGCCAGCAGCCAAGGGGACGGCGGAGGCTACACCTTC. The rearrangement uses TRBV4-1 and TRBJ1-2; the D gene is possibly TRBD1 (5 bases). This CDR3 has 13 amino acids. The germline gives CDR1 MGHRA, CDR2 YSYEKL. Trimming removed 1 base from V and 8 bases from J, with 11 bases in between.

The V gene is TRBV2, the J gene TRBJ1-1; D remains ambiguous. Germline CDR1 and CDR2: SNHLY and FYNNEI. The CDR3 has 11 amino acids. The germline V and J ends were trimmed by 6 bases and 11 bases, with 13 bases remaining between them. The CDR3 DNA is TGTGCCAGCAGCGAGCCGCTGAACGCTTTCTTT. This translates into CASSEPLNAFF.

CDR3 DNA: TGTGCCAGCAGCCAACCCCGGATTGGTGGGGGTTGGCAAGAGACCCAGTACTTC. It translates to CASSQPRIGGGWQETQYF. The rearrangement joins TRBV3-1 (or the pseudogene TRBV3-2) to TRBJ2-5; tentatively, D is TRBD1 or TRBD2 (5 bases each). Germline V gene data show CDR1 as LGHDT and CDR2 as YNNKEL (reference sequence). With 2 bases removed from V and 2 bases from J, the gap between germline ends came to 21 bases. The length of the CDR3 is 18 residues.

The J gene is TRBJ2-3, the V gene TRBV6-5; D is tentatively TRBD1 or TRBD2 (5 bases each). V was cut by 6 bases and J by 0 bases, with 13 bases left in between. CDR1 is MNHEY, CDR2 SVGAGI, per germline. This CDR3 region has 15 residues. CDR3 loop: CASRRAGPSTDTQYF. CDR3 in DNA: TGTGCCAGCAGGCGGGCAGGGCCTAGCACAGATACGCAGTATTTT.

The chain is built from TRBV27 and TRBJ2-7; possibly TRBD1 or TRBD2 for D (6 bases each). Germline values: CDR1 MNHEY, CDR2 SMNVEV (reference sequence). V was pared by 6 bases and J by 2 bases, with 14 bases between. The CDR3 loop spans 14 amino acids. CDR3 DNA sequence: TGTGCCAGCAGCTACAATGGGGGGCCCTACGAGCAGTACTTC. This sequence encodes CASSYNGGPYEQYF.

DNA of the CDR3: TGTGCCAGCTCCGGGTCTACGAAACCCCACTATGGCTACACCTTC. Its translation: CASSGSTKPHYGYTF. The J gene is TRBJ1-2, the V gene TRBV25-1; D remains ambiguous. CDR3 length: 15 residues. V lost 8 bases, J lost 3 bases, and 19 bases lay in between. Germline assignment: CDR1 MGHDK and CDR2 SYGVNS.

Only a few counts were recorded for this clone. The chain has TRBV6-5 and TRBJ1-5; D is ambiguous. CDR1 and CDR2 from the germline V gene are MNHEY and SVGAGI. V was pared by 6 bases and J by 4 bases, with 16 bases between. CDR3 length equals 15 residues. The CDR3 here is CASRLGAWGNQPQHF. The CDR3 bases are TGTGCCAGCAGACTGGGAGCGTGGGGAAATCAGCCCCAGCATTTT.

The V call is TRBV11-2, the J call TRBJ2-4; the D gene is possibly TRBD2 (6 bases). V lost 6 bases and J lost 3, with 12 bases in between. The CDR3 is 14 residues long. Germline V CDR1 and CDR2: SGHAT, FQNNGV. The CDR3 nucleotides are TGTGCCAGCAGAAGGGTGGAGGGCAAAAACATTCAGTACTTC. Amino acid sequence: CASRRVEGKNIQYF.

The gene calls are TRBV3-1 (or the pseudogene TRBV3-2) and TRBJ2-1; 8 bases are shared with TRBD1. With 1 base clipped from V and 8 bases from J, the junction kept 7 bases outside the gene matches. The CDR3 is 15 amino acids. Germline V lookup: CDR1 LGHDT, CDR2 YNNKEL (reference sequence). The CDR3 is CASSQVSGRGHEQFF. CDR3 nucleotide sequence: TGTGCCAGCAGCCAAGTTTCCGGCAGGGGGCATGAGCAGTTCTTC.

The V call is TRBV5-1, the J call TRBJ2-1, with D unresolved. The ends were cut back, 0 bases at V and 9 bases at J, with 19 bases in the middle. The CDR3 is made up of 16 amino acids. Germline V gene data show CDR1 as SGHRS and CDR2 as YFSETQ. The CDR3: CASSLEGLVGLSEQFF. The CDR3, as DNA: TGCGCCAGCAGCTTGGAAGGGCTGGTCGGTTTAAGTGAGCAGTTCTTC.

This chain joins TRBV7-2 and TRBJ1-6, with D possibly being TRBD1 (5 bases). The CDR3 is 15 residues long. Trimming cost V 7 bases and J 5 bases, with 15 bases left between them. Germline lookup yields CDR1 SGHTA and CDR2 FQGNSA. The CDR3, as DNA: TGTGCCAGCATTCCGCGGGGGAATAATAATTCACCCCTCCACTTT. Its protein is CASIPRGNNNSPLHF.

The chain couples TRBV5-1 to TRBJ1-4; D might be TRBD1 (6 bases). This CDR3 is built from 15 residues. V lost 5 bases, J lost 10 bases, and 21 bases lay in between. Germline assignment: CDR1 SGHRS and CDR2 YFSETQ. The CDR3 here is CASRLDSGVMRKLFF. The CDR3 DNA sequence: TGCGCCAGCAGGCTGGATTCAGGGGTAATGAGAAAACTGTTTTTT.

The chain links TRBV10-3 to TRBJ2-1; 7 bases agree with TRBD2. V trimming: 8 bases; J trimming: 6 bases; junction bases outside the gene matches: 13. The CDR3 totals 15 residues. CDR1 is ENHRY and CDR2 is SYGVKD in the germline V gene. In DNA, the CDR3 is TGTGCCATCGATGCGAGAGGACTAGATAGCAATGAGCAGTTCTTC. Protein: CAIDARGLDSNEQFF.